This is a list of T cell receptor beta chains from one sample in a study of T cells after somatic rescue of genetic block. Sequencing was performed with immunoSEQ multiplex PCR; in TCRdb, only in-frame clones are kept and a portion is missing. Among about 72,000 clones listed, roughly 90% were seen once. Sequenced: peripheral blood mononuclear cells (PBMCs). The source of these receptors is a man aged 25 to 40. Both conserved end residues are part of each CDR3. The order of the fields is D gene, V gene, clone size, J gene, CDR3 DNA, CDR3 protein. The D gene is left open where the match is weak. A row's size may be missing; if present it is once, few, many or a size class.

NA,TRBV5-4,NA,TRBJ2-3,TGTGCCAGCAGCCCCGGGGGGCTGTCAGATACGCAGTATTTT,CASSPGGLSDTQYF
TRBD1,TRBV7-3,NA,TRBJ2-2,TGTGTCAGCAGCTTAAGGACAGACAGGGGTCTCACCGGGGAGCTGTTTTTT,CVSSLRTDRGLTGELFF
NA,TRBV9,few,TRBJ2-1,TGTGCCAGCAGCGTAGACATAGCAAAATACAATGAGCAGTTCTTC,CASSVDIAKYNEQFF
TRBD1,TRBV5-1,once,TRBJ1-4,TGCGCCAGCAGCTTGGGGACAGGGTCTGAAAAACTGTTTTTT,CASSLGTGSEKLFF
NA,TRBV13,NA,TRBJ2-5,TGTGCCAGCAGCTTACGAGACCAAGAGACCCAGTACTTC,CASSLRDQETQYF
TRBD2,TRBV6-1,once,TRBJ2-5,TGTGCCAGCAGGCCGGGACTAGCGAACCAAGAGACCCAGTACTTC,CASRPGLANQETQYF
TRBD1,TRBV14,NA,TRBJ1-2,TGTGCCAGCAGCCCTTGGGACAGGGGATATGGCTACACCTTC,CASSPWDRGYGYTF
NA,TRBV7-9,NA,TRBJ2-3,TGTGCCAGCAGCCCAATGGGGGTGGCAGATACGCAGTATTTT,CASSPMGVADTQYF
TRBD2,TRBV15,NA,TRBJ2-7,TGTGCCGCCGCCGACCGAAGAACTAGCGGGAGCCACGAGCAGTACTTC,CAAADRRTSGSHEQYF
TRBD2,TRBV4-3,NA,TRBJ2-1,TGCGCCAGCAGCCAAGTTATAGCGGGGACTAGCGGGAGACTAAGTGAGCAGTTCTTC,CASSQVIAGTSGRLSEQFF
NA,TRBV13,NA,TRBJ1-1,TGTGCCAGCAGCTCGTGGACGGTGAACACTGAAGCTTTCTTT,CASSSWTVNTEAFF
NA,TRBV5-6,NA,TRBJ2-1,TGTGCCAGCAGCTCGAGGGACTCACAGTTCTTC,CASSSRDSQFF
TRBD1,TRBV6-6,NA,TRBJ1-2,TGTGCCAGCAGATCCGGGACAGACTATGGCTACACCTTC,CASRSGTDYGYTF
TRBD1,TRBV5-1,NA,TRBJ2-1,TGCGCCAGCAGCCGGCCTGAACAGGGGGATGAGCAGTTCTTC,CASSRPEQGDEQFF
NA,TRBV18,NA,TRBJ2-3,TGTGCCAGCTCACCTCCACCAGGCACAGATACGCAGTATTTT,CASSPPPGTDTQYF
TRBD1,TRBV7-2,NA,TRBJ2-5,TGTGCCAGCAGCGCAGATAGGGGGCGGGAGACCCAGTACTTC,CASSADRGRETQYF
TRBD1,TRBV4-1,once,TRBJ1-5,TGCGCCAGCAGCCCGACAGGGGTTCAGCCCCAGCATTTT,CASSPTGVQPQHF
TRBD2,TRBV7-9,NA,TRBJ2-5,TGTGCCGGCCGCACGAGCGGGAGTAGTTTAGAGACCCAGTACTTC,CAGRTSGSSLETQYF
NA,TRBV18,NA,TRBJ2-5,TGTGCCAGCTCACCCGGGGCTGTGGAGACCCAGTACTTC,CASSPGAVETQYF
NA,TRBV28,once,TRBJ2-6,TGTGCCAGCACCTATTATGGAGGGGGGGCCAACGTCCTGACTTTC,CASTYYGGGANVLTF
TRBD1,TRBV6-5,NA,TRBJ2-7,TGTGCCAGCAGACCGGGACAGGGAACGTCCGAGCAGTACTTC,CASRPGQGTSEQYF
NA,TRBV27,NA,TRBJ2-7,TGTGCCAGCAGTGACCAAAACGAGCAGTACTTC,CASSDQNEQYF
TRBD2,TRBV25-1,NA,TRBJ2-1,TGTGCCAGCAGTGAGTGGACTAGCGGGTACAATGAGCAGTTCTTC,CASSEWTSGYNEQFF
TRBD2,TRBV27,NA,TRBJ2-1,TGTGCCAGCAGCAGACCGGGACTAGCGGGCCAAATGGGCTCCTACAATGAGCAGTTCTTC,CASSRPGLAGQMGSYNEQFF
TRBD1,TRBV19,NA,TRBJ2-1,TGTGCCAGTAGTATCGGACAGGGGAAGCAGTTCTTC,CASSIGQGKQFF
NA,TRBV18,once,TRBJ2-2,TGTGCCAGCTCTCCAAGAATTGGACCCGGGGAGCTGTTTTTT,CASSPRIGPGELFF
NA,TRBV10-2,NA,TRBJ1-2,TGCGCCAGTCTAAAGGACGACTATGGCTACACCTTC,CASLKDDYGYTF
TRBD2,TRBV7-9,NA,TRBJ2-5,TGTGCCAGCAGCTTAGAGACTAGCGGGACGGGGGAGACCCAGTACTTC,CASSLETSGTGETQYF
NA,TRBV7-2,NA,TRBJ1-2,TGTGCCAGCAGCTTAGTATTGGGCTCCGGTTGGGGCTACACCTTC,CASSLVLGSGWGYTF
NA,TRBV30,NA,TRBJ1-1,TGTGCCTGGAGCGTCGGGGTCACTGAAGCTTTCTTT,CAWSVGVTEAFF
NA,TRBV21-1,NA,TRBJ1-2,TGTGCCAGCAGCGCCGCCACTCGGGGCTACACCTTC,CASSAATRGYTF
TRBD1,TRBV5-1,NA,TRBJ2-3,TGCGCCAGCAGCTTCGGACAGGGAAAAGATACGCAGTATTTT,CASSFGQGKDTQYF
NA,TRBV5-1,NA,TRBJ1-2,TGCGCCAGCAGCTTGGGAGTGGCTTATGGCTACACCTTC,CASSLGVAYGYTF
NA,TRBV9,NA,TRBJ1-2,TGTGCCAGCAGCGTAGGAGTCCAGTCATATGGCTACACCTTC,CASSVGVQSYGYTF
NA,TRBV6-1,NA,TRBJ1-4,TGTGCCAGCAGCCCACTCCGCGGGACGGAAAAACTGTTTTTT,CASSPLRGTEKLFF
TRBD1,TRBV11-2,NA,TRBJ2-2,TGTGCCAGCAGCCCAGTTGGCGGGGGACAGGGAAACACCGGGGAGCTGTTTTTT,CASSPVGGGQGNTGELFF
NA,TRBV5-1,NA,TRBJ2-7,TGCGCCAGCAGCTTGTTTATAGGGTTCGAGCAGTACTTC,CASSLFIGFEQYF
NA,TRBV13,NA,TRBJ1-4,TGTGCCAGCAGCTTAGCTCAGGCTAATGAAAAACTGTTTTTT,CASSLAQANEKLFF
TRBD1,TRBV27,NA,TRBJ1-5,TGTGCCAGCAGTTCCTACAGGGGGCCTCACAATCAGCCCCAGCATTTT,CASSSYRGPHNQPQHF
NA,TRBV15,NA,TRBJ1-1,TGTGCCACTGGCTTGCGGATGAACACTGAAGCTTTCTTT,CATGLRMNTEAFF
TRBD2,TRBV13,NA,TRBJ2-2,TGTGCCAGCAGCCTTGGACTAGGTGGGGAGCTGTTTTTT,CASSLGLGGELFF
TRBD2,TRBV5-1,NA,TRBJ2-7,TGCGCCAGCAGCTTGGCTCGTCTAGCGGGACCCTACGAGCAGTACTTC,CASSLARLAGPYEQYF
NA,TRBV28,once,TRBJ2-7,TGTGCCAGCACCCGACGGGAGACCGTGGGGGAGCAGTACTTC,CASTRRETVGEQYF
TRBD1,TRBV4-1,NA,TRBJ2-7,TGCGCCAGCAGCCAACCCGGGACAGGGGGCTCCTACGAGCAGTACTTC,CASSQPGTGGSYEQYF
NA,TRBV11-2,NA,TRBJ2-7,TGTGCCAGCAGCTTAGCAGGGAGCTCCTACGAGCAGTACTTC,CASSLAGSSYEQYF
TRBD1,TRBV12-5,NA,TRBJ1-5,TGTGCTAGTGGTTACAGGGACAGTCAGCCCCAGCATTTT,CASGYRDSQPQHF
TRBD1,TRBV4-1,once,TRBJ2-3,TGCGCCAGCAGCGACCGGGACAGGGTATCAGATACGCAGTATTTT,CASSDRDRVSDTQYF
NA,TRBV5-1,few,TRBJ2-7,TGCGCCAGCAGCCTCGGGATTACCTACGAGCAGTACTTC,CASSLGITYEQYF
NA,TRBV18,NA,TRBJ2-7,TGTGCCAGCTCACAGCAGGGTTATGACGAGCAGTACTTC,CASSQQGYDEQYF
NA,TRBV5-1,NA,TRBJ2-1,TGCGCCAGCAGCTTTGAGGGTCTCAATGAGCAGTTCTTC,CASSFEGLNEQFF
NA,TRBV2,once,TRBJ1-5,TGTGCCAGCAGTGACCGGGACCTCAGACGGCCCCAGCATTTT,CASSDRDLRRPQHF
NA,TRBV7-8,NA,TRBJ2-5,TGTGCCAGCAGCCCAAACCGACAAGAGACCCAGTACTTC,CASSPNRQETQYF
TRBD1,TRBV10-1,few,TRBJ2-1,TGCGCCAGCAGTGACGGGGGGACAGGGGGCGGCAATGAGCAGTTCTTC,CASSDGGTGGGNEQFF
NA,TRBV19,NA,TRBJ2-7,TGTGCCAGTAGTATAGGGTACGAGCAGTACTTC,CASSIGYEQYF
NA,TRBV5-1,NA,TRBJ1-1,TGCGCCAGCAGCGTCACACAGGGTGTTGGGACTGAAGCTTTCTTT,CASSVTQGVGTEAFF
NA,TRBV2,NA,TRBJ2-7,TGTGCCAGCAGTGAACTGGTTAGTCCCTACGAGCAGTACTTC,CASSELVSPYEQYF